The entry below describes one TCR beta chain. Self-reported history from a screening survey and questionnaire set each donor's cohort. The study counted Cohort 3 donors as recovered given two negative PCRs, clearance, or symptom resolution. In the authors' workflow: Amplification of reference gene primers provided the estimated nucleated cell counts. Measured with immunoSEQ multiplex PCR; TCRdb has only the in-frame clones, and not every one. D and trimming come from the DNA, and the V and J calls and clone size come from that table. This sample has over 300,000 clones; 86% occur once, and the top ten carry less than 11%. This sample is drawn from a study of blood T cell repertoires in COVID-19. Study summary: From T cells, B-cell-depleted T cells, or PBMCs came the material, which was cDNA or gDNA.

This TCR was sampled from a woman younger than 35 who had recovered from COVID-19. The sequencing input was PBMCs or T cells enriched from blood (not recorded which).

CDR3 sequence: CASSPSGYEQYF. CDR3 nucleotide sequence: TGTGCCAGCAGCCCTAGCGGGTACGAGCAGTACTTC. The genes are TRBV7-6 and TRBJ2-7; 8 bases match TRBD2. The V segment lost 5 bases and the J segment 4 bases; nucleotides outside the gene matches: 1. The CDR3 consists of 12 residues. Germline CDR1 and CDR2: SGHVS and FNYEAQ.